This T cell receptor (beta chain) is from a study of post-analysis software for immune sequencing data. On the study more broadly: Disease trajectories encompassed relapsing-remitting, secondary progressive and progressive-relapsing multiple sclerosis. Study conclusions and caveats: In patients, TRBV5-6, TRBV5-1 and TRBV20-1 belonged to roughly five TRBV segments found more frequently than in controls. Normalized Chao1 diversity in multiple sclerosis patients fell significantly below that of controls. Batch-mates among the samples co-clustered strongly by F measure.

The library was made from cDNA and included unique molecular identifiers. There were about 1 to 10 million T cells, and around 500,000 cDNA molecules came from them. Using its own MiXCR run on the PCR reads, TCRdb lists one record per CDR3 protein. This table holds 820,000 or so distinct CDR3 sequences, about 57% found once. Germline loops: CDR1 SGHRS, CDR2 YFSETQ. The CDR3 totals 12 residues. This clonotype has a count of ten or more. The antigen is not known. Germline and junction disagree at one end, which may indicate a read error. This chain uses TRBV5-1 with TRBJ2-3; D uncertain. This TCR was sampled from a girl aged 5 to 17 with multiple sclerosis. The specimen sequenced was blood. CDR3 coding DNA: TGTGCCAGCAGTCCTAACACAGATACGCAGTATTTT. This translates into CASSPNTDTQYF.